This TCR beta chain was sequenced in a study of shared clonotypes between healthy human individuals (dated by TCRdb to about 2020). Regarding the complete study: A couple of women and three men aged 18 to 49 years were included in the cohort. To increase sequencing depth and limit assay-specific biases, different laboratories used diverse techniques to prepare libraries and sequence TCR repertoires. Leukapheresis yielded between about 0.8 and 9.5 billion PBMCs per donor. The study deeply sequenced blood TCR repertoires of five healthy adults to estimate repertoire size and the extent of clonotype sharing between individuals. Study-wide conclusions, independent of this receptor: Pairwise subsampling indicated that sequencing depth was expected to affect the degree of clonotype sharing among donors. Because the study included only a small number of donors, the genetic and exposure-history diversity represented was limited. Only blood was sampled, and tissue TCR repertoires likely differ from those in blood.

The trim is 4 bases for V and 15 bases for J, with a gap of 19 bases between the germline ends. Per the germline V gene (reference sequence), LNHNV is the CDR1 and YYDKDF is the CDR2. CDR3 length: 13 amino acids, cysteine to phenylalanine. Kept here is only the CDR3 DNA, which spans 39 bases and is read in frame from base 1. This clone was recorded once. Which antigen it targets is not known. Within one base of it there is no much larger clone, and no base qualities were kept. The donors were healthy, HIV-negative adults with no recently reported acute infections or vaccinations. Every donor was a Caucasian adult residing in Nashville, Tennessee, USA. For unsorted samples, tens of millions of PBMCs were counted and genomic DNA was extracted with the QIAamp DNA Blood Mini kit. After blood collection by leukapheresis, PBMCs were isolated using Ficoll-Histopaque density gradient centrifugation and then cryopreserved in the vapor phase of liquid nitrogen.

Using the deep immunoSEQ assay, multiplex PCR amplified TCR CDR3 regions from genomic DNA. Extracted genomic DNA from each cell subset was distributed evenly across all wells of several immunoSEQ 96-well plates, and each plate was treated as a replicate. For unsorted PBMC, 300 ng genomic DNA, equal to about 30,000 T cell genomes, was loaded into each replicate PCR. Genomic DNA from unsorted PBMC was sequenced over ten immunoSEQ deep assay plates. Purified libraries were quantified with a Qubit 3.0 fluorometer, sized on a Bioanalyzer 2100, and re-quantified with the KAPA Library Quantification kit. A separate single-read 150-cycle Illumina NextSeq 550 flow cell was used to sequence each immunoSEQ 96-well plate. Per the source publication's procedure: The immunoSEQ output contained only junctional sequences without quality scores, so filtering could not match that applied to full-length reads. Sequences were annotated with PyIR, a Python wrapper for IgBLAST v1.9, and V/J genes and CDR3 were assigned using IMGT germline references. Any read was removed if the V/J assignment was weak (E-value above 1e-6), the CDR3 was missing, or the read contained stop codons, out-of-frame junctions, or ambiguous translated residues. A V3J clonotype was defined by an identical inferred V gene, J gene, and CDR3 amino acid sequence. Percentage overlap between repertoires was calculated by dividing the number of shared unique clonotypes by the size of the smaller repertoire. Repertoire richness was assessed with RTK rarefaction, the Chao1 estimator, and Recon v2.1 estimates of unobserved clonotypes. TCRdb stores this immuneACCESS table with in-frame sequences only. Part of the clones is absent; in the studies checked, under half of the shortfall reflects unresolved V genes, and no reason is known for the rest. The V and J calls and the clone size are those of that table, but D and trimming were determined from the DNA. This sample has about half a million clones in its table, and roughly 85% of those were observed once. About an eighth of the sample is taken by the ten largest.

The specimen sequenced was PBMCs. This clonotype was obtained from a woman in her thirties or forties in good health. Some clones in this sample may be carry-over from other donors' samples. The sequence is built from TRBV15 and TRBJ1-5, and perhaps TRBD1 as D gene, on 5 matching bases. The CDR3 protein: CATSKDRRPEGHF. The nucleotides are TGTGCCACCAGCAAAGACAGACGACCCGAGGGGCATTTT.